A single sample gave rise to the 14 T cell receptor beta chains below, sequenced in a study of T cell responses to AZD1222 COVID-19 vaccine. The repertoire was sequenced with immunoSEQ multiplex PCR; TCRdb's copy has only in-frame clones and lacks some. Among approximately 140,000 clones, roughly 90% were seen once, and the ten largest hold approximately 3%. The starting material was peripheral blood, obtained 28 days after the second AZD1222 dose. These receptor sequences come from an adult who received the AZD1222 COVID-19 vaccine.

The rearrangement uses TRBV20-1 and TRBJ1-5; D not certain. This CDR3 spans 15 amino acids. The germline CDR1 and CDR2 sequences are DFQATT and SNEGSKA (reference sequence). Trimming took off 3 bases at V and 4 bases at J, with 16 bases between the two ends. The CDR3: CSASPVLLNNQPQHF. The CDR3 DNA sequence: TGCAGTGCTAGTCCTGTACTTCTGAATAATCAGCCCCAGCATTTT.

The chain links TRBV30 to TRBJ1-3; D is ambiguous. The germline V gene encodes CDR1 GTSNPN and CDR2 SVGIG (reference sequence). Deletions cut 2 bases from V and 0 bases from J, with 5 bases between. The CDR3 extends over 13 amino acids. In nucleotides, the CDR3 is TGTGCCTGGAGTTATAACTCTGGAAACACCATATATTTT. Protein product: CAWSYNSGNTIYF. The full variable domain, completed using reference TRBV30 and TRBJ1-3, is SQTIHQWPATLVQPVGSPLSLECTVEGTSNPNLYWYRQAAGRGLQLLFYSVGIGQISSEVPQNLSASRPQDRQFILSSKKLLLSDSGFYLCAWSYNSGNTIYFGEGSWLTVV.

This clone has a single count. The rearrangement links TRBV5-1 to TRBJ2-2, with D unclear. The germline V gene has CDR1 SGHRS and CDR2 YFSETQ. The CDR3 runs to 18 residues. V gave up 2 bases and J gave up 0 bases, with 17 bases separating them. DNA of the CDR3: TGCGCCAGCAGCTTTCCCCCCCGGCGGAGTGCGAACACCGGGGAGCTGTTTTTT. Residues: CASSFPPRRSANTGELFF.

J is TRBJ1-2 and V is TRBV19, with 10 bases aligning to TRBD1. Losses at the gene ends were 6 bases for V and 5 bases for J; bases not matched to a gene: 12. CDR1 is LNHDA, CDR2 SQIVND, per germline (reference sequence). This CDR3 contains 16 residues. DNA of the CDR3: TGTGCCAGTAGGCCAGGACAGGGGGTCCCACTATATGGCTACACCTTC. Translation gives CASRPGQGVPLYGYTF.

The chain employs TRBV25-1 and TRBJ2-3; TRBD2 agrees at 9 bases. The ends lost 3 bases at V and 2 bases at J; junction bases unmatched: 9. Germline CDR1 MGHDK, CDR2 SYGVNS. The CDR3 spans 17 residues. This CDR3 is CASSEVWASGDTDTQYF. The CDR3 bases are TGTGCCAGCAGTGAGGTCTGGGCTAGCGGGGACACAGATACGCAGTATTTT. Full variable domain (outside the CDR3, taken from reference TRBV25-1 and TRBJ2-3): EADIYQTPRYLVIGTGKKITLECSQTMGHDKMYWYQQDPGMELHLIHYSYGVNSTEKGDLSSESTVSRIRTEHFPLTLESARPSHTSQYLCASSEVWASGDTDTQYFGPGTRLTVL.

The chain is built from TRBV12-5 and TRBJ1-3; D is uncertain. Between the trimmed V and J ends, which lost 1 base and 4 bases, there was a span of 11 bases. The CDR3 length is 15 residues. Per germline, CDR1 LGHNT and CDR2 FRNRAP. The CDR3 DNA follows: TGTGCTAGTGGTTTGGGTGGGATAACCGGAAACACCATATATTTT. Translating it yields CASGLGGITGNTIYF. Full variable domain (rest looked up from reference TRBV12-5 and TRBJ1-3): DARVTQTPRHKVTEMGQEVTMRCQPILGHNTVFWYRQTMMQGLELLAYFRNRAPLDDSGMPKDRFSAEMPDATLATLKIQPSEPRDSAVYFCASGLGGITGNTIYFGEGSWLTVV.

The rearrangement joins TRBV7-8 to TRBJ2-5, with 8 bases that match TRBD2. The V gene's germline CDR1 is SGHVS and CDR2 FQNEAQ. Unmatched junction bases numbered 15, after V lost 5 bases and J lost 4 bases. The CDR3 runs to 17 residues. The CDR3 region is CASSPVPGLAGRETQYF. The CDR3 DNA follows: TGTGCCAGCAGCCCCGTCCCCGGACTAGCTGGGCGAGAGACCCAGTACTTC.

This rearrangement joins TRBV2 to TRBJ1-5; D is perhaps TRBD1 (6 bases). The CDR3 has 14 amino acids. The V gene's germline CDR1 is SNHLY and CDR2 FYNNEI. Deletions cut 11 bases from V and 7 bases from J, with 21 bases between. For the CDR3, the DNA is TGTGCCGGATCAATTCAGGGGATAGGGCAGCCCCAGCATTTT. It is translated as CAGSIQGIGQPQHF. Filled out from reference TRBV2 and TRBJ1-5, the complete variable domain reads EPEVTQTPSHQVTQMGQEVILRCVPISNHLYFYWYRQILGQKVEFLVSFYNNEISEKSEIFDDQFSVERPDGSNFTLKIRSTKLEDSAMYFCAGSIQGIGQPQHFGDGTRLSIL.

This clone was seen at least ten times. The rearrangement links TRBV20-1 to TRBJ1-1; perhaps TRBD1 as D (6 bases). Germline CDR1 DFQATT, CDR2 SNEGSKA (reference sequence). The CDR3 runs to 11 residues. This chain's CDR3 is CSRQENTEAFF. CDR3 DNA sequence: TGCAGCAGACAGGAGAACACTGAAGCTTTCTTT.

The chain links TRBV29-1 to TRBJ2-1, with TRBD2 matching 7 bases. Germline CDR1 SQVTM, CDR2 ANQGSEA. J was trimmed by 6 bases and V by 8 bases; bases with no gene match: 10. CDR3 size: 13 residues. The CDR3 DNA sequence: TGCAGCTCGTCGGGAGGAGCGATCAATGAGCAGTTCTTC. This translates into CSSSGGAINEQFF.

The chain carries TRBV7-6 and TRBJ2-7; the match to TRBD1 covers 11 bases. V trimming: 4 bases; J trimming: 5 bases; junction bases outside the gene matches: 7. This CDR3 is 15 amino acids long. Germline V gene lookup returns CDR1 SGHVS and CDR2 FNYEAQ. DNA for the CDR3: TGTGCCAGCAGCTCCTCCGGGACAGGGGGTGACGAGCAGTACTTC. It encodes CASSSSGTGGDEQYF.

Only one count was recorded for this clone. CDR3 bases: TGTGTCAGAAGCTCAAAATCGGCGGGGATTGAGGATTTCGAGAACACTGAAGCTTTCTTT. Translation gives CVRSSKSAGIEDFENTEAFF. This chain joins TRBV7-5 and TRBJ1-1. TRBV7-5 is marked as a pseudogene. The CDR3 totals 20 residues.

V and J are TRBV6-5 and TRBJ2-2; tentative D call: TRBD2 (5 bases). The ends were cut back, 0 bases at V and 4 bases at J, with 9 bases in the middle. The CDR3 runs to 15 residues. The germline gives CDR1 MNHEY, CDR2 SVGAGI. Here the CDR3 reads CASSYSYGSTGELFF. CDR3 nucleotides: TGTGCCAGCAGTTACTCTTATGGGAGCACCGGGGAGCTGTTTTTT.

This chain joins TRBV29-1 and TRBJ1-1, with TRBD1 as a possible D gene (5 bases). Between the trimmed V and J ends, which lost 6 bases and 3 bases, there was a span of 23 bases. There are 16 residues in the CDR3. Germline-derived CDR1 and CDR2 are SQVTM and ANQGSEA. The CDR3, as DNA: TGCAGCGTAGTTGGGGGAGTAGTCTTGGAGGACACTGAAGCTTTCTTT. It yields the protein CSVVGGVVLEDTEAFF.